The sequence of this T cell receptor (beta chain) was determined in a study of blood T cell repertoires in COVID-19. Turning to the study itself: Sites across the United States, Italy and Spain contributed samples from acute and convalescent COVID-19. The cDNA or gDNA used as material had been derived from T cells, B-cell-depleted T cells, or PBMCs.

Original analysis: Researchers report that nucleated cell counts were estimated from reference gene primer amplification. The repertoire was sequenced with immunoSEQ multiplex PCR; TCRdb's copy has only in-frame clones and lacks some. V, J and clone size reflect that table, while D and trimming were determined from the DNA. The data contain around 83,000 clones, around nine tenths of them singletons. The CDR3 has 16 residues. Deletions cut 4 bases from V and 0 bases from J, with 14 bases between. Germline V gene data show CDR1 as KGHSH and CDR2 as LQKENI. The receptor was derived from a man older than 75 with active or convalescent COVID-19. The sequenced sample was peripheral blood. The gene calls are TRBV18 and TRBJ2-3; possible D gene TRBD2, 5 bases. CDR3 DNA sequence: TGTGCCAGCTCACGGAGAGGGTACGCCAGCACAGATACGCAGTATTTT. It specifies CASSRRGYASTDTQYF.